A single sample gave rise to the 22 T cell receptor beta chains below, sequenced in a study of cytomegalovirus exposure and HLA in healthy donors (dated by TCRdb to about 2017). Libraries were made using the immunoSEQ multiplex PCR assay. The multiplex PCR relied on a mix of 60 forward primers for TCR Vbeta segments and 13 reverse primers for TCR Jbeta segments. The source is immuneACCESS, and TCRdb retained only in-frame sequences with V and J called. Part of the clones is not carried over; for the studies checked, unresolved V genes explain less than half of this, and the remainder is unexplained. The sample has fewer than 250,000 clones on record, more than 80% of them singletons. Jointly, the top ten make up 2.9% of the sample. The sample comprised PBMCs. These receptor sequences come from a man in his thirties or forties in good health and CMV-seronegative.

This sequence joins TRBV29-1 and TRBJ1-2; TRBD1 matches 11 bases. Germline V gene data show CDR1 as SQVTM and CDR2 as ANQGSEA. The CDR3 extends over 13 amino acids. V shed 7 bases, J shed 5 bases, and the junction held 6 bases outside the gene matches. CDR3 nucleotide sequence: TGCAGCGCCCTGGACAGGGGGCAATATGGCTACACCTTC. This encodes CSALDRGQYGYTF.

V is TRBV10-3 and J is TRBJ1-2, with D possibly TRBD1 on 6 matching bases. Germline loops: CDR1 ENHRY, CDR2 SYGVKD. The V gene lost 3 bases and the J gene lost 4 bases, with 9 bases spanning the gap. The CDR3 loop spans 13 amino acids. The CDR3 loop is CAISDNRVYGYTF. In DNA form, the CDR3 reads TGTGCCATCAGTGACAACAGGGTCTATGGCTACACCTTC.

The chain combines TRBV2 with TRBJ1-4, with unresolved D. Trimming removed 6 bases at V and 0 bases at J, with 11 bases between. In germline, CDR1 is SNHLY, CDR2 FYNNEI. The CDR3 totals 15 residues. The CDR3 is CASRRGGATNEKLFF. CDR3 coding DNA: TGTGCCAGCAGGCGGGGAGGCGCAACTAATGAAAAACTGTTTTTT.

The V and J genes are TRBV5-1 and TRBJ2-4; 10 nucleotides align to TRBD1. Germline V gives CDR1 SGHRS, CDR2 YFSETQ. The V segment lost 4 bases and the J segment 7 bases; nucleotides outside the gene matches: 8. The length of the CDR3 is 15 residues. In DNA, the CDR3 is TGCGCCAGCAGCCGTATACCGGGACAGGGGAACATTCAGTACTTC. Encoded protein: CASSRIPGQGNIQYF.

The rearrangement uses TRBV5-1 and TRBJ2-1, with 9 bases matching TRBD2. The CDR3 runs to 19 residues. V was pared by 1 base and J by 0 bases, with 11 bases of the junction left unmatched. Germline V CDR1 and CDR2: SGHRS, YFSETQ. The CDR3 reads CASSLPSERGVHSYNEQFF. Written as DNA, the CDR3 is TGCGCCAGCAGCTTGCCATCTGAGCGGGGGGTCCACTCCTACAATGAGCAGTTCTTC. Using reference TRBV5-1 and TRBJ2-1 for the parts outside the CDR3, the full variable domain is KAGVTQTPRYLIKTRGQQVTLSCSPISGHRSVSWYQQTPGQGLQFLFEYFSETQRNKGNFPGRFSGRQFSNSRSEMNVSTLELGDSALYLCASSLPSERGVHSYNEQFFGPGTRLTVL.

This clone has a single count. The chain carries TRBV7-9 and TRBJ1-5, with 7 bases that match TRBD1. CDR1 is SEHNR and CDR2 is FQNEAQ in the germline V gene (reference sequence). The ends lost 3 bases at V and 3 bases at J; junction bases unmatched: 2. The CDR3 has 14 residues. The CDR3 nucleotides read TGTGCCAGCAGCTTCAGGGGGACCAATCAGCCCCAGCATTTT. Translated, it gives CASSFRGTNQPQHF.

This clone was observed at least ten times. The rearrangement joins TRBV5-6 to TRBJ1-2; 7 bases match TRBD1. The CDR3 loop spans 14 amino acids. The germline CDR1 and CDR2 sequences are SGHDT and YYEEEE. The junction had 10 bases not matched to a gene; V was cut back by 4 bases and J by 7 bases. CDR3 coding DNA: TGTGCCAGCAGCAGGCGCGGGACAGTGACTGGCTACACCTTC. This codes for CASSRRGTVTGYTF.

The chain joins TRBV6-1 to TRBJ2-6; 8 nucleotides match TRBD1. The germline V gene has CDR1 MNHNS and CDR2 SASEGT. This CDR3 contains 19 residues. V dropped 3 bases and J dropped 0; count of bases not matched to a gene: 10. CDR3 DNA: TGTGCCAGCAGTGACCCGATCAGGGGGCCTCCCTCTGGGGCCAACGTCCTGACTTTC. Amino acids: CASSDPIRGPPSGANVLTF.

This chain connects TRBV5-8 to TRBJ2-2; D is unresolved. Germline V gene sequence: CDR1 SGHTS, CDR2 YDEGEE. The CDR3 is 15 amino acids. V lost 1 base and J lost 3, with 10 bases in between. For the CDR3, the DNA is TGTGCCAGCAGCTTGCACTCAGAGGACACCGGGGAGCTGTTTTTT. Its translation: CASSLHSEDTGELFF.

V is TRBV6-1 and J is TRBJ2-5; 7 bases fit TRBD2. The CDR3 covers 15 residues. CDR1 and CDR2 (germline): MNHNS, SASEGT. V gave up 6 bases and J gave up 0 bases; unmatched junction bases: 7. DNA of the CDR3: TGTGCCAGCAGAGCGGGGAACCGGTACCAAGAGACCCAGTACTTC. Amino acid sequence: CASRAGNRYQETQYF.

The chain recombines TRBV15 with TRBJ2-7; 8 bases line up with TRBD2. V lost 1 base to trimming and J lost 2 bases; unmatched junction nucleotides: 4. The CDR3 is 15 amino acids. Germline CDR1 LNHNV, CDR2 YYDKDF (reference sequence). The CDR3 DNA reads as TGTGCCACCAGCAGAGGCGGGGGGCCCGCCTACGAGCAGTACTTC. This encodes CATSRGGGPAYEQYF. Combining the CDR3 with reference TRBV15 and TRBJ2-7 gives the whole variable domain DAMVIQNPRYQVTQFGKPVTLSCSQTLNHNVMYWYQQKSSQAPKLLFHYYDKDFNNEADTPDNFQSRRPNTSFCFLDIRSPGLGDTAMYLCATSRGGGPAYEQYFGPGTRLTVT.

This chain links TRBV5-8 with TRBJ1-1; no reliable D call. Trimming removed 4 bases at V and 0 bases at J, with 10 bases between. Germline loops: CDR1 SGHTS, CDR2 YDEGEE. The CDR3 is 14 residues long. This CDR3 is CASSPDLLNTEAFF. CDR3 DNA: TGTGCCAGCAGCCCGGACTTGTTGAACACTGAAGCTTTCTTT.

The chain uses TRBV5-1 and TRBJ2-1, with D perhaps TRBD2 (6 bases). CDR3 length equals 14 residues. Trimming took off 3 bases at V and 6 bases at J, with 13 bases between the two ends. Germline CDR1 reads SGHRS; CDR2 reads YFSETQ. The CDR3 loop reads CASSSGSGTNEQFF. In DNA form, the CDR3 reads TGCGCCAGCAGCTCAGGTAGCGGCACCAATGAGCAGTTCTTC.

This chain uses TRBV4-2 with TRBJ2-2; 12 positions match TRBD1. The CDR3 consists of 19 residues. Trimming took 4 bases from V and 5 from J; bases not matched to a gene: 14. Germline V lookup: CDR1 LGHNA, CDR2 YNFKEQ. The CDR3 spells CASSLRPGQGALITGELFF. In nucleotides, the CDR3 is TGTGCCAGCAGCCTTCGCCCGGGACAGGGGGCGCTTATTACCGGGGAGCTGTTTTTT.

J is TRBJ2-1 and V is TRBV6-5, with D possibly being TRBD1 (6 bases). This CDR3 spans 15 amino acids. Germline-derived CDR1 and CDR2 are MNHEY and SVGAGI. The ends were cut back, 2 bases at V and 0 bases at J, with 8 bases in the middle. Written as DNA, the CDR3 is TGTGCCAGCAGTTACACAGGGAGCTCCTACAATGAGCAGTTCTTC. Amino acids: CASSYTGSSYNEQFF.

In this sample, this clone turned up a few times. The rearrangement uses TRBV11-2 and TRBJ2-1, with D perhaps matching TRBD1 (6 bases). There are 16 residues in the CDR3. V was cut by 2 bases and J by 0 bases, with 11 bases left in between. Germline V gives CDR1 SGHAT, CDR2 FQNNGV. The CDR3 DNA reads as TGTGCCAGCAGCTTAAGAGGGGGTGTCTCCTACAATGAGCAGTTCTTC. It codes for CASSLRGGVSYNEQFF.

On this clone itself: The same CDR3 is also encoded by other DNA sequences in this sample. The gene calls are TRBV18 and TRBJ2-1, with a possible D match to TRBD1 (6 bases). Germline V gene lookup returns CDR1 KGHSH and CDR2 LQKENI. This CDR3 is built from 12 residues. V was pared by 3 bases and J by 7 bases, with 7 bases between. CDR3: CASSPQGNEQFF. The CDR3 bases are TGTGCCAGCTCACCCCAGGGGAATGAGCAGTTCTTC.

The chain is built from TRBV6-6 and TRBJ1-5, with 7 bases aligning to TRBD1. V dropped 6 bases and J dropped 4; count of bases not matched to a gene: 9. Germline V gives CDR1 MNHNY, CDR2 SVGAGI (reference sequence). The CDR3 spans 15 residues. The chain's CDR3 is CASRSGTVPNQPQHF. CDR3 DNA: TGTGCCAGCAGGTCAGGGACAGTACCGAATCAGCCCCAGCATTTT.

This clone was detected a few times. The V and J genes are TRBV27 and TRBJ2-5; TRBD1 aligns across 11 bases. Trimming cost V 4 bases and J 4 bases; bases outside gene matches: 11. Germline CDR1 reads MNHEY; CDR2 reads SMNVEV (reference sequence). The CDR3 is made up of 17 amino acids. Here the CDR3 DNA reads TGTGCCAGCAGTTCCGGGACAGGGGGATCTCATCGAGAGACCCAGTACTTC. This codes for CASSSGTGGSHRETQYF.

V is TRBV29-1 and J is TRBJ1-3; no definite D call. The germline gives CDR1 SQVTM, CDR2 ANQGSEA. V was clipped by 4 bases and J by 0 bases, with 7 bases between them. The CDR3 sequence is 13 residues long. CDR3 region: CSVAWSSGNTIYF. The DNA for the CDR3 is TGCAGCGTTGCGTGGAGCTCTGGAAACACCATATATTTT.

The V call is TRBV7-2, the J call TRBJ1-1; perhaps TRBD1 as D (5 bases). Germline loops: CDR1 SGHTA, CDR2 FQGNSA. There are 16 residues in the CDR3. Trimming pared 2 bases from V and 0 bases from J, leaving 13 bases between. The CDR3 loop is CASSLKFTGMNTEAFF. As DNA, the CDR3 is TGTGCCAGCAGCTTAAAGTTCACAGGCATGAACACTGAAGCTTTCTTT.

The rearrangement links TRBV9 to TRBJ2-5; D is unclear. Trimming pared 4 bases from V and 5 bases from J, leaving 18 bases between. CDR1 and CDR2 from the germline V gene are SGDLS and YYNGEE. This CDR3 is built from 15 residues. In DNA form, the CDR3 reads TGTGCCAGCAGCATAGGCGGTCCCCAACGGGAGACCCAGTACTTC. As protein: CASSIGGPQRETQYF.